The 27 T cell receptor beta chains presented below share a single source sample, sequenced in a study of blood T cell repertoires in COVID-19. Some clones are missing from TCRdb's copy, which holds only in-frame ones; the method was immunoSEQ multiplex PCR. The table has some 110,000 clones, approximately 80% seen once. Sequenced: peripheral blood. The receptors shown here come from a man older than 75 with COVID-19, enrolled during active disease.

J is TRBJ2-1 and V is TRBV10-1, with D hard to call. V was cut by 4 bases and J by 5 bases, with 3 bases left in between. There are 11 residues in the CDR3. In germline, CDR1 is WNHNN, CDR2 SYGVQD (reference sequence). The chain's CDR3 is CASSGDNEQFF. CDR3 coding DNA: TGCGCCAGCAGTGGAGACAATGAGCAGTTCTTC.

The chain carries TRBV3-1 (or the pseudogene TRBV3-2) and TRBJ1-2, with 8 nucleotides matching TRBD1. The V gene's germline CDR1 is LGHDT and CDR2 YNNKEL (reference sequence). The CDR3 sequence is 15 residues long. V shed 5 bases, J shed 7 bases, and the junction held 12 bases outside the gene matches. The CDR3 protein is CASSTGQGGPGGYTF. CDR3 sequence (DNA): TGTGCCAGCAGCACTGGACAGGGCGGCCCGGGTGGCTACACCTTC.

The chain has TRBV6-6 and TRBJ2-1; 11 nucleotides line up with TRBD2. CDR3 length equals 15 residues. Germline trimming cut 5 bases from V and 0 bases from J; bases unmatched to any gene: 0. Germline assignment: CDR1 MNHNY and CDR2 SVGAGI (reference sequence). The CDR3 bases are TGTGCCAGCAGTACTAGCGGGAGCTCCTACAATGAGCAGTTCTTC. Translated: CASSTSGSSYNEQFF.

V gene TRBV6-5 combines with J gene TRBJ1-6; D is possibly TRBD1 (5 bases). Germline assignment: CDR1 MNHEY and CDR2 SVGAGI. The CDR3 length is 14 residues. V shed 6 bases and J shed 5 bases, with 11 bases lying between them. DNA for the CDR3: TGTGCCAGCAGCTACGGGGGGGATAATTCACCCCTCCACTTT. Residues: CASSYGGDNSPLHF.

This clone occurred a few times. The gene calls are TRBV19 and TRBJ1-5; D unresolved. Per the germline V gene, CDR1 is LNHDA and CDR2 is SQIVND (reference sequence). The V end was cut by 3 bases, the J end by 0 bases, with 9 bases between. The CDR3 sequence is 15 residues long. The CDR3 loop reads CASSIAGYSNQPQHF. CDR3 in DNA: TGTGCCAGTAGTATTGCAGGCTATAGCAATCAGCCCCAGCATTTT. The full variable domain, its missing parts supplied by reference TRBV19 and TRBJ1-5, is DGGITQSPKYLFRKEGQNVTLSCEQNLNHDAMYWYRQDPGQGLRLIYYSQIVNDFQKGDIAEGYSVSREKKESFPLTVTSAQKNPTAFYLCASSIAGYSNQPQHFGDGTRLSIL.

The rearrangement uses TRBV6-2 or TRBV6-3 and TRBJ1-1, with D possibly TRBD1 on 5 matching bases. With 6 bases removed from V and 9 bases from J, the gap between germline ends came to 23 bases. The CDR3 consists of 15 residues. Germline V gives CDR1 MNHEY, CDR2 SVGEGT. The CDR3 loop reads CASSLGGLPNLKAFF. CDR3 nucleotide sequence: TGTGCCAGCAGCCTCGGGGGTCTTCCGAACCTAAAAGCTTTCTTT.

In this sample, this clone turned up a few times. The chain employs TRBV27 and TRBJ2-3, with TRBD2 matching over 8 bases. In germline, CDR1 is MNHEY, CDR2 SMNVEV (reference sequence). The CDR3 is 16 residues long. With V trimmed by 5 bases and J by 2 bases, 9 bases remained unmatched. The CDR3 nucleotides read TGTGCCAGCAGTAGACAACTAGCGGAGTACACAGATACGCAGTATTTT. Protein sequence: CASSRQLAEYTDTQYF.

V usage is TRBV9 and J usage is TRBJ2-3, with TRBD2 as a possible D gene (6 bases). With 5 bases removed from V and 2 bases from J, the gap between germline ends came to 12 bases. The CDR3 totals 14 residues. The germline V gene has CDR1 SGDLS and CDR2 YYNGEE. As DNA, the CDR3 is TGTGCCAGCAGTCTTAGCGGAACCACAGATACGCAGTATTTT. Its translation: CASSLSGTTDTQYF.

This clone has a handful of counts. This rearrangement joins TRBV6-5 to TRBJ1-2, with a tentative D call TRBD1 (5 bases). Germline-derived CDR1 and CDR2 are MNHEY and SVGAGI. Trimming stripped 5 bases from V and 4 bases from J, with 14 bases between. The CDR3 contains 14 residues. CDR3 residues: CASSIGWRGYGYTF. The CDR3 bases are TGTGCCAGCAGTATAGGGTGGAGGGGCTATGGCTACACCTTC.

This sequence joins TRBV6-5 and TRBJ2-1; TRBD2 is a possible D gene (5 bases). CDR1 and CDR2 (germline): MNHEY, SVGAGI. V was shortened by 8 bases and J by 1 base, with 15 bases between the two germline ends. CDR3 length equals 15 residues. The CDR3 here is CASAYMRASYNEQFF. The CDR3 DNA follows: TGTGCCAGCGCGTACATGAGGGCGTCCTACAATGAGCAGTTCTTC.

The chain is built from TRBV6-5 and TRBJ1-6, with a possible D match to TRBD1 (6 bases). Germline CDR1 MNHEY, CDR2 SVGAGI. CDR3 length: 16 residues. Trimming pared 2 bases from V and 6 bases from J, leaving 14 bases between. The DNA of the CDR3 is TGTGCCAGCAGTTACCCGGGACATCTTCCTAATTCACCCCTCCACTTT. It translates to CASSYPGHLPNSPLHF.

The chain recombines TRBV19 with TRBJ2-7, with D possibly being TRBD2 (5 bases). Germline V gene data show CDR1 as LNHDA and CDR2 as SQIVND (reference sequence). V was shortened by 3 bases and J by 6 bases, with 12 bases between the two germline ends. This CDR3 comprises 13 residues. The DNA of the CDR3 is TGTGCCAGTAGTATTAGAGGGTACGGCGAGCAGTACTTC. Translating gives CASSIRGYGEQYF.

J is TRBJ1-5 and V is TRBV6-6; TRBD1 aligns across 7 bases. Germline CDR1 MNHNY, CDR2 SVGAGI (reference sequence). V was pared by 6 bases and J by 5 bases, with 7 bases of the junction left unmatched. CDR3 length: 14 residues. The CDR3 protein is CASSLTGEYQPQHF. The DNA of the CDR3 is TGTGCCAGCAGCCTTACAGGGGAATATCAGCCCCAGCATTTT.

This clone was counted once. The chain joins TRBV6-2 or TRBV6-3 to TRBJ1-5, with 9 bases matching TRBD1. V was pared by 4 bases and J by 7 bases, with 8 bases of the junction left unmatched. The length of the CDR3 is 15 residues. From germline, CDR1 is MNHEY and CDR2 SVGEGT. CDR3 nucleotides: TGTGCCAGCAGTTGGACAGGGGCCCCGGGGCAGCCCCAGCATTTT. Residues: CASSWTGAPGQPQHF.

This clone was seen once. The chain employs TRBV30 and TRBJ2-7; D call uncertain. Trimming removed 5 bases at V and 3 bases at J, with 8 bases between. The CDR3 is 11 amino acids. The germline V gene encodes CDR1 GTSNPN and CDR2 SVGIG (reference sequence). In DNA, the CDR3 is TGTGCCTGGGGTCCAGGCTACGAGCAGTACTTC. Protein product: CAWGPGYEQYF.

The chain has TRBV11-2 and TRBJ2-1; 10 nucleotides align to TRBD2. This CDR3 comprises 18 residues. Germline V CDR1 and CDR2: SGHAT, FQNNGV. J gave up 0 bases and V 4 bases, and 9 bases lay outside the gene matches. The CDR3: CASSSRGASGSSYNEQFF. The CDR3, as DNA: TGTGCCAGCAGCTCCCGCGGCGCTAGCGGGAGCTCCTACAATGAGCAGTTCTTC.

This chain uses TRBV9 with TRBJ2-1; D gene uncertain. The CDR3 contains 14 residues. Looked up from germline, CDR1 is SGDLS and CDR2 is YYNGEE. Trimming pared 0 bases from V and 5 bases from J, leaving 9 bases between. Here the CDR3 reads CASSVEVRDNEQFF. The CDR3 DNA reads TGTGCCAGCAGCGTAGAAGTCCGAGACAATGAGCAGTTCTTC.

For the CDR3, the DNA is TGTGCCAGCAGTGAAAGAATGGAAACAGCTGAAGCTTTCTTT. Translating gives CASSERMETAEAFF. This chain links TRBV6-1 with TRBJ1-1; D is undetermined. V was shortened by 2 bases and J by 6 bases, with 13 bases between the two germline ends. CDR1 MNHNS and CDR2 SASEGT come from the germline V gene. This CDR3 is 14 amino acids long.

This chain links TRBV5-1 with TRBJ2-7; D remains ambiguous. CDR1 and CDR2 (germline): SGHRS, YFSETQ. Trimming took 0 bases from V and 3 from J, leaving 19 bases between them. The CDR3 is 17 residues long. In DNA form, the CDR3 reads TGCGCCAGCAGCTTGGACAGCTACCCGGCTTCCAACTACGAGCAGTACTTC. Translated, it gives CASSLDSYPASNYEQYF.

This sequence joins TRBV27 and TRBJ2-1; 7 nucleotides line up with TRBD1. The ends lost 4 bases at V and 10 bases at J; junction bases unmatched: 7. CDR3 length equals 13 residues. Germline V gives CDR1 MNHEY, CDR2 SMNVEV (reference sequence). Here the CDR3 reads CASSWTGPREQFF. DNA of the CDR3: TGTGCCAGCAGTTGGACAGGACCTAGGGAGCAGTTCTTC.

A few counts support this clone. This chain joins TRBV28 and TRBJ1-5, with 8 nucleotides matching TRBD1. CDR3 length: 18 amino acids. The J segment lost 3 bases and the V segment lost 6 bases, leaving 16 bases of the junction unmatched. Germline CDR1 MDHEN, CDR2 SYDVKM. In DNA form, the CDR3 reads TGTGCCAGCAGCCCGGGACAGGAGATCGTAAAAATCAATCAGCCCCAGCATTTT. As protein: CASSPGQEIVKINQPQHF.

This clone occurred once. The V and J genes are TRBV28 and TRBJ2-2; maybe TRBD2 (6 bases). Per the germline V gene, CDR1 is MDHEN and CDR2 is SYDVKM. V lost 0 bases and J 1 base, leaving 15 bases between the germline ends. This CDR3 has 18 amino acids. The CDR3, as DNA: TGTGCCAGCAGTTTATGGGGCGGAGGGGTCGGGAACACCGGGGAGCTGTTTTTT. Encoded protein: CASSLWGGGVGNTGELFF.

This chain connects TRBV27 to TRBJ2-3; 10 nucleotides agree with TRBD2. V trimming: 2 bases; J trimming: 6 bases; junction bases outside the gene matches: 8. Germline assignment: CDR1 MNHEY and CDR2 SMNVEV (reference sequence). CDR3 length: 16 amino acids. The CDR3 reads CASSLEAGGLMDTQYF. CDR3 coding DNA: TGTGCCAGCAGTTTAGAAGCGGGAGGGCTCATGGATACGCAGTATTTT.

CDR3 sequence: CASSQNRGGTGELFF. The CDR3 bases are TGTGCCAGCAGTCAAAACAGGGGTGGCACCGGGGAGCTGTTTTTT. V gene TRBV6-5 combines with J gene TRBJ2-2, with 7 bases identical to TRBD1. This CDR3 comprises 15 residues. Germline loops: CDR1 MNHEY, CDR2 SVGAGI. V lost 5 bases, J lost 4 bases, and 7 bases stayed unmatched.

This chain links TRBV29-1 with TRBJ2-7, with 12 nucleotides matching TRBD2. There are 16 residues in the CDR3. Germline V CDR1 and CDR2: SQVTM, ANQGSEA. V lost 1 base, J lost 2 bases, and 6 bases stayed unmatched. The CDR3 DNA reads TGCAGCGTTGAAGCCGGGACTAGCGGGCCACCCTACGAGCAGTACTTC. It codes for CSVEAGTSGPPYEQYF.

The chain is built from TRBV6-6 and TRBJ1-5; TRBD1 is a possible D gene (6 bases). Germline CDR1 and CDR2: MNHNY and SVGAGI (reference sequence). Between the trimmed V and J ends, which lost 6 bases and 4 bases, there was a span of 19 bases. CDR3 length: 16 amino acids. For the CDR3, the DNA is TGTGCCAGCAGACCAACCTCCGGGACACAGAATCAGCCCCAGCATTTT. Translating gives CASRPTSGTQNQPQHF.

This clone came up a few times. V and J are TRBV28 and TRBJ2-1, with 8 bases lining up with TRBD1. Germline CDR1 and CDR2: MDHEN and SYDVKM. V trimming: 4 bases; J trimming: 7 bases; junction bases outside the gene matches: 12. The CDR3 is made up of 16 amino acids. The CDR3 DNA follows: TGTGCCAGCAGTTCGCCAGGGGGCCCCCGTGGGAATGAGCAGTTCTTC. Translated, it gives CASSSPGGPRGNEQFF. The variable domain in full, with the rest retrieved from reference TRBV28 and TRBJ2-1, is DVKVTQSSRYLVKRTGEKVFLECVQDMDHENMFWYRQDPGLGLRLIYFSYDVKMKEKGDIPEGYSVSREKKERFSLILESASTNQTSMYLCASSSPGGPRGNEQFFGPGTRLTVL.